The entry below gives a single T cell receptor (beta chain) sequence along with its context. This sample is part of a study of metastatic and nonmetastatic thyroid tumors. Study details: From malignant and benign thyroid patients, repertoires in blood and in tumor or nodule tissue were compared.

TCRdb re-analyzed the PCR reads through MiXCR. The sample lists 25,000 to 35,000 clones, around 4% occurring once. Thyroid surgery was performed in patients who had received no treatment beforehand. Input material: blood. This TCR was sampled from a female donor with papillary thyroid cancer or a benign thyroid nodule (not recorded which). Some clones in this sample may be carry-over from other donors' samples.

In DNA, the CDR3 is TGTGCCAGCAGTGAGGGGGGTACGATAGAGCAGTACGTC. Residues: CASSEGGTIEQYV. The chain combines TRBV6-1 with TRBJ2-7, with D possibly being TRBD2 (6 bases). Trimming cost V 3 bases and J 7 bases, with 13 bases left between them. There are 13 residues in the CDR3. Germline CDR1 is MNHNS and CDR2 is SASEGT.